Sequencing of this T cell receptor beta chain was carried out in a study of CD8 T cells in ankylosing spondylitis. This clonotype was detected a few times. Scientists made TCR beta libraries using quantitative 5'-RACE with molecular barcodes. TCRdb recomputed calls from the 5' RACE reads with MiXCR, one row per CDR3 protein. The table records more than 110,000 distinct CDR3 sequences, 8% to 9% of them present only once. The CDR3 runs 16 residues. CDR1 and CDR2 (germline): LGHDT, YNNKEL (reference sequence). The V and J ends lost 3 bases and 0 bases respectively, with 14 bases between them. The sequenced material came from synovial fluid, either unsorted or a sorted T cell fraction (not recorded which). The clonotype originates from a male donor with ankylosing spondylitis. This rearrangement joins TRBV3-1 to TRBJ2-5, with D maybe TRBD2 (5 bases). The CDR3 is CASSQSERRYQETQYF. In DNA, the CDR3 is TGTGCCAGCAGCCAGAGTGAGCGGAGATACCAAGAGACCCAGTACTTC.